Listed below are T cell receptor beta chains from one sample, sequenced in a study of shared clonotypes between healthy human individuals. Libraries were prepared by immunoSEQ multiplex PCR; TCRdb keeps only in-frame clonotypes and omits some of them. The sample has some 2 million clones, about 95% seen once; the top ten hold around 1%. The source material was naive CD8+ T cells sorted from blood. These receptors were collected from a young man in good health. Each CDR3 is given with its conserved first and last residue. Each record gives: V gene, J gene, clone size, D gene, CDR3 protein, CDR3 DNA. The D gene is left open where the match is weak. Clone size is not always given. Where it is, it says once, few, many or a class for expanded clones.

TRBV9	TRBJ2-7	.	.	CASSVGAAYEQYF	TGTGCCAGCAGCGTAGGTGCAGCCTACGAGCAGTACTTC
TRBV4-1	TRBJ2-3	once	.	CASSPLWGAGITDTQYF	TGCGCCAGCAGCCCTCTTTGGGGGGCAGGGATCACAGATACGCAGTATTTT
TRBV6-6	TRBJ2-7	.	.	CASSYSSREHSYEQYF	TGTGCCAGCAGTTACTCTTCCCGGGAACACTCCTACGAGCAGTACTTC
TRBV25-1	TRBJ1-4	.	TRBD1	CASSPGQGNEKLFF	TGTGCCAGCAGTCCGGGACAGGGTAACGAAAAACTGTTTTTT
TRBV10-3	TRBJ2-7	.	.	CAISEPGAPVEQYF	TGTGCCATCAGTGAGCCGGGGGCGCCTGTCGAGCAGTACTTC
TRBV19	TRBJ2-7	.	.	CASSAGTASYEQYF	TGTGCCAGTAGTGCCGGGACCGCGTCCTACGAGCAGTACTTC
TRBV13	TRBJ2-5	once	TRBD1	CASSFTGTGIGETQYF	TGTGCCAGCAGCTTTACCGGGACAGGGATCGGGGAGACCCAGTACTTC
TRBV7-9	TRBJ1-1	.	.	CASRGTKENTEAFF	TGTGCCAGCAGGGGGACAAAGGAGAACACTGAAGCTTTCTTT
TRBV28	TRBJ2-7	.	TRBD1	CASSLAPTGPEQYF	TGTGCCAGCAGTTTAGCCCCGACAGGGCCCGAGCAGTACTTC
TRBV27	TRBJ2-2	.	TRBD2	CASSFLAGGVTGELFF	TGTGCCAGCAGTTTTCTAGCGGGGGGCGTTACCGGGGAGCTGTTTTTT
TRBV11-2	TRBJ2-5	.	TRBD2	CASSAGTSGKGETQYF	TGTGCCAGCAGCGCTGGGACTAGCGGGAAGGGGGAGACCCAGTACTTC
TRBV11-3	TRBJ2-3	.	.	CASSSSFGGLSTDTQYF	TGTGCCAGCAGCTCCTCGTTTGGCGGGCTATCGACAGATACGCAGTATTTT
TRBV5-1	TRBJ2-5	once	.	CASSASGGDYETQYF	TGCGCCAGCAGCGCGTCGGGGGGCGACTACGAGACCCAGTACTTC
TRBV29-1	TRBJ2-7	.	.	CSVDGGQGGSYEQYF	TGCAGCGTTGATGGGGGCCAGGGGGGATCCTACGAGCAGTACTTC
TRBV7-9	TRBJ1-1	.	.	CASTFGQGFTEAFF	TGTGCCAGCACCTTCGGGCAGGGCTTCACTGAAGCTTTCTTT
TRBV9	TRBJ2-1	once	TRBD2	CASSVGGTSSYNEQFF	TGTGCCAGCAGCGTAGGCGGGACTAGCAGTTACAATGAGCAGTTCTTC
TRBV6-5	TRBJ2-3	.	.	CASSYAGSTDTQYF	TGTGCCAGCAGTTACGCCGGAAGCACAGATACGCAGTATTTT
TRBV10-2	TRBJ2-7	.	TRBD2	CASISTSGIPYEQYF	TGCGCCAGCATTTCGACTAGCGGGATTCCCTACGAGCAGTACTTC
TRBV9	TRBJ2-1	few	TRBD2	CASSPSGGANEQFF	TGTGCCAGCAGCCCTAGCGGGGGGGCCAATGAGCAGTTCTTC
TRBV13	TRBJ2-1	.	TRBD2	CASSPRGSGRADEQFF	TGTGCCAGCAGCCCTCGGGGTAGCGGGAGGGCAGATGAGCAGTTCTTC
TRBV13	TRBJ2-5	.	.	CASSPRQGYETQYF	TGTGCCAGCAGCCCGCGGCAGGGGTATGAGACCCAGTACTTC
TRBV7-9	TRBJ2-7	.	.	CASSASPGFPVYEQYF	TGTGCCAGCAGCGCCAGCCCGGGCTTCCCTGTATACGAGCAGTACTTC
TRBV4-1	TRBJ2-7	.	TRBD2	CASSQDPASGRTSYEQYF	TGCGCCAGCAGCCAAGATCCGGCTAGCGGGAGGACCTCCTACGAGCAGTACTTC
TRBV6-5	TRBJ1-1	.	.	CASSYSNAGAEAFF	TGTGCCAGCAGTTACTCGAATGCGGGCGCTGAAGCTTTCTTT
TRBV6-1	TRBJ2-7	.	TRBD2	CASSEIFSGLAVNYEQYF	TGTGCCAGCAGTGAAATTTTTTCGGGACTAGCGGTAAACTACGAGCAGTACTTC
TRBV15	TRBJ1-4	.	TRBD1	CATSEGQGIANEKLFF	TGTGCCACCAGCGAAGGACAGGGTATAGCTAATGAAAAACTGTTTTTT
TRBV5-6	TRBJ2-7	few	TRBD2	CASSLTGTSYEQYF	TGTGCCAGCAGCCTAACCGGGACTAGCTACGAGCAGTACTTC
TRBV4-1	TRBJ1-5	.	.	CASSAKRSDQPQHF	TGCGCCAGCAGCGCAAAACGAAGTGATCAGCCCCAGCATTTT
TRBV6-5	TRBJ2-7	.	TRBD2	CASSFSGGSSYEQYF	TGTGCCAGCAGCTTTAGCGGGGGGTCCTCCTACGAGCAGTACTTC
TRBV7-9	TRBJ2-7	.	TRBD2	CASSLAGGEQYF	TGTGCCAGCAGCTTAGCGGGAGGGGAGCAGTACTTC
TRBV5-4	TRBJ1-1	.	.	CASSLGKGMNTEAFF	TGTGCCAGCAGCTTGGGTAAAGGCATGAACACTGAAGCTTTCTTT
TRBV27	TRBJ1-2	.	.	CASSLSGGQGVRGYTF	TGTGCCAGCAGTTTATCGGGGGGGCAAGGGGTCAGAGGCTACACCTTC
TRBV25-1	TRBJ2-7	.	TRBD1	CASSVGTGTYEQYF	TGTGCCAGCAGTGTAGGGACAGGTACCTACGAGCAGTACTTC
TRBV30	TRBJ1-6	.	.	CAWSLGSGNSPLHF	TGTGCCTGGAGTCTTGGGAGTGGGAATTCACCCCTCCACTTT
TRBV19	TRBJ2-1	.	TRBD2	CASSDAGYPGLADNEQFF	TGTGCCAGTTCCGACGCCGGGTATCCGGGACTAGCTGACAATGAGCAGTTCTTC
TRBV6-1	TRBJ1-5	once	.	CASSESRGSSNQPQHF	TGTGCCAGCAGTGAGTCGAGGGGTAGTAGCAATCAGCCCCAGCATTTT
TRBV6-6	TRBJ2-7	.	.	CASSYAGLAYEQYF	TGTGCCAGCAGTTACGCGGGGTTAGCCTACGAGCAGTACTTC
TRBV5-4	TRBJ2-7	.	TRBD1	CASSLGGQGESYEQYF	TGTGCCAGCAGCTTGGGGGGACAGGGGGAATCCTACGAGCAGTACTTC
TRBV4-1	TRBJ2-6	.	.	CASGISGANVLTF	TGCGCCAGCGGTATCTCTGGGGCCAACGTCCTGACTTTC
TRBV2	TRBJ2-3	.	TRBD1	CASSWVTGVRDTQYF	TGTGCCAGCAGTTGGGTGACAGGGGTGCGGGATACGCAGTATTTT
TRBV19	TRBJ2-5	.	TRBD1	CASSPRTGGRETQYF	TGTGCCAGTAGTCCTAGGACAGGGGGAAGGGAGACCCAGTACTTC
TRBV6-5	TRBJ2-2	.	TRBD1	CASSWTGGYTGELFF	TGTGCCAGCAGTTGGACAGGGGGTTACACCGGGGAGCTGTTTTTT